Listed below are T cell receptor beta chains from one sample, sequenced in a study of Ad26.COV2.S vaccination and SARS-CoV-2 variants. The data were produced by immunoSEQ multiplex PCR, yet TCRdb's version contains in-frame clones alone and is incomplete. The top ten hold 9.5% to 15% of the sample, which has about 440,000 clones, around 88% seen once. Material: peripheral blood, obtained in a trial of Ad26.COV2.S vaccine versus placebo. The receptors originated from a person aged 18-65 years who received the Ad26.COV2.S COVID-19 vaccine or a placebo. CDR3s include the opening cysteine and the closing phenylalanine or tryptophan. D genes are given only for firm matches.

>TRBV29-1|.
CSVVPTHEQFF
>TRBV7-3|.
CASSLLEAPSSGANVLTF
>TRBV6-2/TRBV6-3|.
CASSPSPGELFF
>TRBV27|TRBD1
CAVPPGTVNTEAFF
>TRBV6-5|.
CASRQNGVVTGEQYF
>TRBV28|.
CASHPGANYGYTF
>TRBV23-1|.
CASSLPGRLVGSNQPQHF
>TRBV27|.
CANQQSDTQYF
>TRBV6-2/TRBV6-3|.
CASSIGFFGEQFF
>TRBV2|.
CASLGETQYF
>TRBV29-1|.
CSADKGPTDTQYF
>TRBV19|.
CASSISGDNEQFF
>TRBV7-2|.
CASSLAGKANEKLFF
>TRBV19|TRBD2
CASTRTSGGGSYNEQFF
>TRBV29-1|TRBD1
CSGRADRGPETQYF
>TRBV21-1|.
CASSEILGGQPLSYNSPLHF
>TRBV11-2|TRBD2
CASSLAGGSGNEQFF
>TRBV7-6|.
CASSRGDIGYEQYF